The 7 T cell receptor beta chains below come from one sample, sequenced in a study of T cells after yellow fever vaccination (dated by TCRdb to about 2019). Library generation was performed with 5' RACE. The listed sequencing device is Illumina NovaSeq 6000. Starting from the raw public reads, TCRdb applied fastp trimming at Q25, assembled clones with MiXCR and retained in-frame beta chains. Under each unique CDR3 protein, matching rows form one entry showing the most common genes and DNA. A total of 280,000 or so distinct CDR3 sequences appear in this sample, around 10% of them only once. The top ten clones comprise 3% to 4% of the sample. This specimen's treatment or condition label, per the study, means: live attenuated yellow fever vaccine strain. This material consisted of CD4+ T cells sorted from PBMCs, taken 5 days after the yellow fever booster vaccination. These receptors were taken from a man aged 18-30 years who received the YFV17D yellow fever vaccine.

This clonotype occurred many times. This chain connects TRBV4-3 to TRBJ2-1, with a tentative D call TRBD1 (5 bases). The germline V and J ends were trimmed by 0 bases and 2 bases, with 14 bases remaining between them. This CDR3 spans 17 amino acids. Germline assignment: CDR1 LGHNA and CDR2 YSLEER. The CDR3 here is CASSQDSRVNTYNEQFF. CDR3 coding DNA: TGCGCCAGCAGCCAAGATAGCAGGGTTAATACCTACAATGAGCAGTTCTTC.

CDR3 protein: CASSYGASGGFTDTQYF. The CDR3 nucleotides read TGTGCCAGCAGTTATGGGGCCAGCGGGGGATTCACAGATACGCAGTATTTT. The V call is TRBV6-5, the J call TRBJ2-3; 8 positions agree with TRBD2. Losses at the gene ends were 3 bases for V and 2 bases for J; bases not matched to a gene: 10. This CDR3 has 17 residues. Germline CDR1 MNHEY, CDR2 SVGAGI.

This clonotype occurred a few times. CDR3 sequence: CASSGGGTSYEQYF. The CDR3 region has the DNA TGCGCCAGCAGCGGCGGGGGGACTTCCTACGAGCAGTACTTC. The chain combines TRBV5-1 with TRBJ2-7; 8 bases are shared with TRBD2. From germline, CDR1 is SGHRS and CDR2 YFSETQ. The CDR3 runs to 14 residues. V lost 4 bases, J lost 1 base, and 4 bases stayed unmatched.

The chain carries TRBV5-1 and TRBJ2-5; TRBD2 agrees at 7 bases. The CDR3 runs 15 residues. CDR1 is SGHRS and CDR2 is YFSETQ in the germline V gene. The ends lost 4 bases at V and 7 bases at J; junction bases unmatched: 13. CDR3 amino acids: CASSPRTREWGTQYF. The CDR3 nucleotides read TGCGCCAGCAGCCCCAGGACTAGGGAATGGGGGACCCAGTACTTC.

The sample holds many counts of this clonotype. The chain employs TRBV7-9 and TRBJ2-1, with D uncertain. CDR1 is SEHNR, CDR2 FQNEAQ, per germline (reference sequence). V was clipped by 8 bases and J by 6 bases, with 11 bases between them. The CDR3 contains 12 residues. The CDR3, as DNA: TGTGCCAGCGCACAGTATACCAATGAGCAGTTCTTC. Translated: CASAQYTNEQFF.

The chain recombines TRBV12-3 or TRBV12-4 with TRBJ1-5; 7 bases are a match to TRBD1. V trimming: 6 bases; J trimming: 4 bases; junction bases outside the gene matches: 6. CDR3 length: 14 amino acids. The CDR3: CASSTQGGNQPQHF. The DNA of the CDR3 is TGTGCCAGCAGCACTCAGGGGGGTAATCAGCCCCAGCATTTT.

This clonotype appeared a few times. The rearrangement links TRBV18 to TRBJ2-5; 9 bases map to TRBD2. V lost 2 bases, J lost 2 bases, and 3 bases stayed unmatched. CDR3 length: 15 amino acids. CDR1 is KGHSH and CDR2 is LQKENI in the germline V gene. The CDR3 reads CASSPTLAGQETQYF. For the CDR3, the DNA is TGTGCCAGCTCACCAACCCTAGCGGGACAAGAGACCCAGTACTTC.